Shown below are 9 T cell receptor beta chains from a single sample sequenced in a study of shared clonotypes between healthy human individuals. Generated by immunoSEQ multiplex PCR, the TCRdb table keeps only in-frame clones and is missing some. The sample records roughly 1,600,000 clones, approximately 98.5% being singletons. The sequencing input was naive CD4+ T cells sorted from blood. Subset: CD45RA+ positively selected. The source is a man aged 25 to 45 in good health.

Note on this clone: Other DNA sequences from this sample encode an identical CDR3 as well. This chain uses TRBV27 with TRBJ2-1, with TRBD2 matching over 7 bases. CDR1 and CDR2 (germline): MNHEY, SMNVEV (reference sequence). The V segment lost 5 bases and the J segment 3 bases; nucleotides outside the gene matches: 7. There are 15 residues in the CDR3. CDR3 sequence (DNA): TGTGCCAGCAGTCCCCGGGGACTAAGCTACAATGAGCAGTTCTTC. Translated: CASSPRGLSYNEQFF.

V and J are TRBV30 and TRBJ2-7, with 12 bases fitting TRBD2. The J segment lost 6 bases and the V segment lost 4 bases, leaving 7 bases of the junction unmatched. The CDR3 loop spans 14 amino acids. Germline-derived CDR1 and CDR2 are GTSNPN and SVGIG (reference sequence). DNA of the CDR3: TGTGCCTGGACAACGACTAGCGGGGGACGCGAGCAGTACTTC. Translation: CAWTTTSGGREQYF.

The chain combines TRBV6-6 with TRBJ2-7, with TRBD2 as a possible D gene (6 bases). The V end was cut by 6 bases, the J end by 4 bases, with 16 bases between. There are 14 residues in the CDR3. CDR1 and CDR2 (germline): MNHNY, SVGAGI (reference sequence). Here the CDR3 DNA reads TGTGCCAGCAGCCCCCGACCCGCGGGATACGAGCAGTACTTC. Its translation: CASSPRPAGYEQYF.

The CDR3 is CATSRDLKVTYEQYF. CDR3 DNA: TGTGCCACCAGCAGAGATTTGAAAGTTACCTACGAGCAGTACTTC. V is TRBV15 and J is TRBJ2-7; the D is unclear. The CDR3 contains 15 residues. Trimming left V 0 bases short and J 2 bases short, with 11 bases between. Germline values: CDR1 LNHNV, CDR2 YYDKDF (reference sequence).

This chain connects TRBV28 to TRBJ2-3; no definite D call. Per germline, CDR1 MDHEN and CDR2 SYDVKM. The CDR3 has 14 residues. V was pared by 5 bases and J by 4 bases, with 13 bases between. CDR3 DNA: TGTGCCAGCAGTCCGCAGTGGGTTTCAGATACGCAGTATTTT. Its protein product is CASSPQWVSDTQYF.

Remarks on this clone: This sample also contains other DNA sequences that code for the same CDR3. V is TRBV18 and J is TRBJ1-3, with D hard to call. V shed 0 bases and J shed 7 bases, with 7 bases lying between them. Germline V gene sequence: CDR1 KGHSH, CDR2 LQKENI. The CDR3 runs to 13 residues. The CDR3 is CASSPPGRNTIYF. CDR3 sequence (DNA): TGTGCCAGCTCACCACCGGGTCGGAACACCATATATTTT.

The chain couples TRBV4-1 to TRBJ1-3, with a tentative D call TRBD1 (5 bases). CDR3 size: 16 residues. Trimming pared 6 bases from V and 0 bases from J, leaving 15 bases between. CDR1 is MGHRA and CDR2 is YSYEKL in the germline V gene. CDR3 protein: CASSQPGRDSGNTIYF. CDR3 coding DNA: TGCGCCAGCAGTCAACCGGGCAGGGACTCTGGAAACACCATATATTTT.

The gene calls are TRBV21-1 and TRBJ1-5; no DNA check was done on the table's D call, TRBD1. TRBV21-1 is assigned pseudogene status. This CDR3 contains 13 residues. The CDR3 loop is CASRRGLSQPQHF. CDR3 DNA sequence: TGTGCCAGCAGGAGGGGGCTGTCTCAGCCCCAGCATTTT.

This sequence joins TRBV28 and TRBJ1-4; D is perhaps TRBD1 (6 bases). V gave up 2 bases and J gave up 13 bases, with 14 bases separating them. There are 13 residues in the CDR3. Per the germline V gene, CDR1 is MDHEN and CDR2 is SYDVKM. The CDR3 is CASSLPTGRGLFF. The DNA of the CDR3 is TGTGCCAGCAGTTTACCGACAGGTCGGGGACTGTTTTTT.